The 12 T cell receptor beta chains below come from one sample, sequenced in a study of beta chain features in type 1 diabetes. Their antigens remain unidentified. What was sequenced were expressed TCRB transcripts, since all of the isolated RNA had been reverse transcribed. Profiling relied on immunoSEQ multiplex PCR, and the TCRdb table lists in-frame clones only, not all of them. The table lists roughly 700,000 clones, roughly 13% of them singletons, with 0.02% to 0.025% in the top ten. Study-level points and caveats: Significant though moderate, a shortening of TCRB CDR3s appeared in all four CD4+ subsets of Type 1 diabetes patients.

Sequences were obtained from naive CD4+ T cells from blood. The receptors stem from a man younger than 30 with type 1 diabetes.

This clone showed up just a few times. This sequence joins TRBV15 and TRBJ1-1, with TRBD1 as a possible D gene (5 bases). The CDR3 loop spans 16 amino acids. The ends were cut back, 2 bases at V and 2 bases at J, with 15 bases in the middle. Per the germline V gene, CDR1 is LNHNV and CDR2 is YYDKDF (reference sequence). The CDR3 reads CATSRTFGAENTEAFF. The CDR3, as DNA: TGTGCCACCAGCAGAACCTTCGGGGCAGAAAACACTGAAGCTTTCTTT.

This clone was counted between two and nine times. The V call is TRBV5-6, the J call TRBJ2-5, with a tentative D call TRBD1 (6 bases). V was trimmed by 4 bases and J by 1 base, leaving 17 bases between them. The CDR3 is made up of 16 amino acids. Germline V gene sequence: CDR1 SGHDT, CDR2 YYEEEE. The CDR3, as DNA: TGTGCCAGCAGCATCGGGACACCCCGTACCCAAGAGACCCAGTACTTC. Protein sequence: CASSIGTPRTQETQYF.

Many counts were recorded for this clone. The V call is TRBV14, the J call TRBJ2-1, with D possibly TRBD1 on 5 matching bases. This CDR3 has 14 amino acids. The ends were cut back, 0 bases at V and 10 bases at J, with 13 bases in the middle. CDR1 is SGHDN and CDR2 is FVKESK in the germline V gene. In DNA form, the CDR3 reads TGTGCCAGCAGCCAAGAGAGGCGGCAGGGCGAGCAGTTCTTC. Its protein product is CASSQERRQGEQFF.

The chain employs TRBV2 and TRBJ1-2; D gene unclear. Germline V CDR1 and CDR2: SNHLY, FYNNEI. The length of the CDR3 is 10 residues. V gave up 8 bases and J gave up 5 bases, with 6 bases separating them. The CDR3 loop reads CASREYGYTF. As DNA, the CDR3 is TGTGCCAGCCGGGAGTATGGCTACACCTTC.

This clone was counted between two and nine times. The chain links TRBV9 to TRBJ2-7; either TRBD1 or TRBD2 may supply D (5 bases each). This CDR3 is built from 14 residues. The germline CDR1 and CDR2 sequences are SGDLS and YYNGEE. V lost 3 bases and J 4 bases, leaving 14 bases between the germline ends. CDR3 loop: CASSEGTTRYEQYF. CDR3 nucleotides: TGTGCCAGCAGCGAAGGGACCACTAGATACGAGCAGTACTTC.

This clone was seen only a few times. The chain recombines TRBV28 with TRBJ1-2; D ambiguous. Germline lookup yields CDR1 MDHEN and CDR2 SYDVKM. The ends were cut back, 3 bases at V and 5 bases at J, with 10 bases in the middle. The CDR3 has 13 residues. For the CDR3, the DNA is TGTGCCAGCAGTTTGGTAGCAGCTTATGGCTACACCTTC. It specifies CASSLVAAYGYTF.

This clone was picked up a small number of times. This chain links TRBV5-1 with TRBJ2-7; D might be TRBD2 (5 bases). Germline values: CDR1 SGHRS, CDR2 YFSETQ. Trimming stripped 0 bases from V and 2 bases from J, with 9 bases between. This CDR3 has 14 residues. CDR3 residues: CASSLGEFPYEQYF. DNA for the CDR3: TGCGCCAGCAGCTTGGGGGAGTTCCCCTACGAGCAGTACTTC.

This CDR3 reads CSVDPSGMNTEAFF. The DNA for the CDR3 is TGCAGCGTTGATCCGAGCGGCATGAACACTGAAGCTTTCTTT. This chain connects TRBV29-1 to TRBJ1-1; no reliable D call. Germline values: CDR1 SQVTM, CDR2 ANQGSEA. This CDR3 is 14 amino acids long. With 3 bases removed from V and 0 bases from J, the gap between germline ends came to 11 bases.

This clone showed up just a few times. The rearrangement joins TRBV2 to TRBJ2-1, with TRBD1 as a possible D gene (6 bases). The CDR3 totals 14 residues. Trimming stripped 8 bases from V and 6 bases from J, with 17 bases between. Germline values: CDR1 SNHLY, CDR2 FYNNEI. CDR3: CASDSGQNPNEQFF. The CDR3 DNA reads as TGTGCCAGCGACTCAGGACAGAACCCCAATGAGCAGTTCTTC.

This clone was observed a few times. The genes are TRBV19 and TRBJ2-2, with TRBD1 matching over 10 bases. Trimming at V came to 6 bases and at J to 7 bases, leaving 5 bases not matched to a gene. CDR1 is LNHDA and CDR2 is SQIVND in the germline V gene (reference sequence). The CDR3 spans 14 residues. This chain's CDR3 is CASRDGQGVGELFF. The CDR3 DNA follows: TGTGCCAGTAGGGATGGACAGGGGGTCGGGGAGCTGTTTTTT.

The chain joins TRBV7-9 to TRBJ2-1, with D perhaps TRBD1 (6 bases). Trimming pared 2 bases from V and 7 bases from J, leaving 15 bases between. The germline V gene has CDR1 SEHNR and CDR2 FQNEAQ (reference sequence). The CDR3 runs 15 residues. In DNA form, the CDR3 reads TGTGCCAGCAGCTTACGAGGGGGACAAGAGAATGAGCAGTTCTTC. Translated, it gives CASSLRGGQENEQFF.

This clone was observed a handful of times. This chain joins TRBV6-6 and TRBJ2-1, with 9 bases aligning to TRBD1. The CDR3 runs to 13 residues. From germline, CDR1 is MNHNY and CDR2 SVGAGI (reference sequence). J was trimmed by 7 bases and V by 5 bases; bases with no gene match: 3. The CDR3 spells CASSRDRVNEQFF. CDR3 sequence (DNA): TGTGCCAGCAGTAGGGACAGGGTAAATGAGCAGTTCTTC.